The clone carrying this TCR beta chain was seen more than once but under ten times. Time point of the sample: pretreatment peripheral blood. Pretreatment and on-treatment samples were taken, numbering 1 to 8 per patient. This CDR3 comprises 11 residues. Germline V gives CDR1 DFQATT, CDR2 SNEGSKA (reference sequence). This sample was included in a study of PD-L1 blockade in urothelial cancer. Study context: Analysis of blood occurred 3 weeks (second dose) and 6 weeks after treatment start. Blood gave a median 141,255 T cells.

Some clones are missing from TCRdb's copy, which holds only in-frame ones; the method was immunoSEQ multiplex PCR. The data show some 45,000 clones, more than 75% seen once. The V call is TRBV20-1, the J call TRBJ2-1; 9 bases align to TRBD2. The starting material was PBMCs, obtained around atezolizumab (anti-PD-L1) treatment. This receptor was obtained from a man in his sixties with urothelial cancer. The CDR3 nucleotides are TGCAGGACTAGCGGCCAGAATGAGCAGTTCTTC. It yields the protein CRTSGQNEQFF.